The 18 T cell receptor beta chains below were found in one sample sequenced in a study of regulatory T cells in long-lasting Graves disease. According to the study, TCR beta libraries were built with iRepertoire HTBI primers and CDR3-region Arm-PCR. TCRdb ran MiXCR on the multiplex PCR reads and lists one entry per CDR3 protein. The sample lists a few hundred thousand distinct CDR3 sequences; roughly a quarter were seen once. Stated time point: persistent/refractory GD, antithyroid drugs over 5 years with positive TRAb. Extracted PBMC RNA gave rise to the TCR library. The specimen was peripheral blood mononuclear cells (PBMCs), collected when the disease was refractory, from a patient treated with antithyroid drugs. These TCRs come from a female donor with Graves disease.

Ten or more counts support this clonotype. This rearrangement joins TRBV2 to TRBJ1-1, with D unresolved. CDR3 length: 16 residues. From germline, CDR1 is SNHLY and CDR2 FYNNEI. Trimming pared 2 bases from V and 4 bases from J, leaving 17 bases between. CDR3 sequence: CASSELAGAVGTEAFF. The CDR3 nucleotides are TGTGCCAGCAGTGAATTGGCAGGCGCTGTAGGCACTGAAGCTTTCTTT.

The chain combines TRBV5-4 with TRBJ1-6; D unresolved. The CDR3 extends over 14 amino acids. From germline, CDR1 is SGHNT and CDR2 YYREEE (reference sequence). V lost 0 bases to trimming and J lost 5 bases, with 6 bases between them. CDR3 region: CASSLGLNNSPLHF. CDR3 DNA: TGTGCCAGCAGCTTGGGACTTAATAATTCACCCCTCCACTTT.

This clonotype occurred a few times. The rearrangement links TRBV18 to TRBJ2-7; a possible D gene is TRBD1 (6 bases). The V gene lost 6 bases and the J gene lost 4 bases, with 13 bases spanning the gap. Germline V gene lookup returns CDR1 KGHSH and CDR2 LQKENI. This CDR3 spans 13 amino acids. Here the CDR3 DNA reads TGTGCCAGCTCCCTCGGACAGTTATACGAGCAGTACTTC. This sequence encodes CASSLGQLYEQYF.

This clonotype has at least ten counts. The chain has TRBV29-1 and TRBJ1-2; 9 nucleotides agree with TRBD1. Germline V lookup: CDR1 SQVTM, CDR2 ANQGSEA. The V gene end was trimmed by 5 bases and the J gene end by 6 bases; junction bases not matched to a gene: 4. The length of the CDR3 is 12 residues. Here the CDR3 reads CSVRGDRDGYTF. The CDR3 DNA reads as TGCAGCGTTAGGGGGGACAGGGATGGCTACACCTTC.

The rearrangement joins TRBV25-1 to TRBJ1-4; TRBD1 matches 7 bases. Germline CDR1 MGHDK, CDR2 SYGVNS. V was clipped by 1 base and J by 5 bases; unmatched bases: 4. This CDR3 region has 15 residues. The CDR3 DNA follows: TGTGCCAGCAGTGAATTGGGGACAGAAAATGAAAAACTGTTTTTT. As protein: CASSELGTENEKLFF.

This clonotype was seen only a few times. This chain connects TRBV5-1 to TRBJ1-1, with 7 positions matching TRBD1. V trimming: 4 bases; J trimming: 1 base; junction bases outside the gene matches: 10. The CDR3 extends over 16 amino acids. Germline V gene data show CDR1 as SGHRS and CDR2 as YFSETQ. Here the CDR3 DNA reads TGCGCCAGCAGCCCCGGGACAGTTACCAAGAACACTGAAGCTTTCTTT. Translating gives CASSPGTVTKNTEAFF.

The genes are TRBV7-9 and TRBJ2-7; 8 bases are shared with TRBD1. The V and J ends lost 1 base and 2 bases, in that order; junction bases with no gene match: 4. Germline-derived CDR1 and CDR2 are SEHNR and FQNEAQ (reference sequence). This CDR3 has 15 residues. This CDR3 is CASSLGTGSAYEQYF. The CDR3 DNA reads TGTGCCAGCAGCTTAGGGACAGGGTCTGCCTACGAGCAGTACTTC.

This clonotype was counted only a few times. The chain is built from TRBV7-6 and TRBJ2-2; TRBD1 aligns across 9 bases. CDR3 size: 17 residues. Unmatched junction bases numbered 11, after V lost 1 base and J lost 8 bases. In germline, CDR1 is SGHVS, CDR2 FNYEAQ. The CDR3 DNA sequence: TGTGCCAGCAGCTTAGTCGGGTTCGGGACAGGGAGAGGGGAGCTGTTTTTT. Its translation: CASSLVGFGTGRGELFF. Full variable domain (rest looked up from reference TRBV7-6 and TRBJ2-2): GAGVSQSPRYKVTKRGQDVALRCDPISGHVSLYWYRQALGQGPEFLTYFNYEAQQDKSGLPNDRFSAERPEGSISTLTIQRTEQRDSAMYRCASSLVGFGTGRGELFFGEGSRLTVL.

CDR3 region: CASSVVGAAEAFF. DNA of the CDR3: TGTGCCAGCAGCGTAGTTGGAGCGGCTGAAGCTTTCTTT. The rearrangement joins TRBV9 to TRBJ1-1; the D is unclear. CDR1 and CDR2 from the germline V gene are SGDLS and YYNGEE. This CDR3 is built from 13 residues. V was pared by 0 bases and J by 6 bases, with 9 bases between.

This clonotype appeared a few times. The genes are TRBV9 and TRBJ2-7; D possibly uses TRBD1 or TRBD2 (6 bases each). V lost 0 bases and J 5 bases, leaving 18 bases between the germline ends. The CDR3 extends over 16 amino acids. From germline, CDR1 is SGDLS and CDR2 YYNGEE. The CDR3, as DNA: TGTGCCAGCAGCGTAGAGGGGTTGGGGGGCCTTGACGAGCAGTACTTC. Amino acid sequence: CASSVEGLGGLDEQYF. Drawing the rest from reference TRBV9 and TRBJ2-7, the complete variable domain is DSGVTQTPKHLITATGQRVTLRCSPRSGDLSVYWYQQSLDQGLQFLIQYYNGEERAKGNILERFSAQQFPDLHSELNLSSLELGDSALYFCASSVEGLGGLDEQYFGPGTRLTVT.

The table lists this clonotype with a few counts. The chain combines TRBV7-2 with TRBJ1-1; D not certain. In germline, CDR1 is SGHTA, CDR2 FQGNSA. V was trimmed by 5 bases and J by 0 bases, leaving 13 bases between them. This CDR3 is 15 amino acids long. This CDR3 is CASSLQAGMNTEAFF. The CDR3 DNA is TGTGCCAGCAGCCTTCAGGCGGGTATGAACACTGAAGCTTTCTTT.

V gene TRBV20-1 combines with J gene TRBJ2-7; 9 bases are shared with TRBD2. V trimming: 6 bases; J trimming: 4 bases; junction bases outside the gene matches: 13. CDR3 length equals 15 residues. The V gene's germline CDR1 is DFQATT and CDR2 SNEGSKA (reference sequence). The CDR3, as DNA: TGCAGTGCCCCCTTCCCTAGCGGGATTCAATACGAGCAGTACTTC. Its protein is CSAPFPSGIQYEQYF.

In this sample, this clonotype turned up many times. V gene TRBV28 combines with J gene TRBJ2-7, with a weak D call TRBD2 (5 bases). The CDR3 is made up of 14 amino acids. Germline-derived CDR1 and CDR2 are MDHEN and SYDVKM. Trimming took off 8 bases at V and 2 bases at J, with 16 bases between the two ends. The CDR3 sequence is CASAGGAPTYEQYF. The CDR3 nucleotides are TGTGCCAGCGCCGGAGGAGCGCCAACCTACGAGCAGTACTTC. The whole variable domain, remainder taken from reference TRBV28 and TRBJ2-7, is DVKVTQSSRYLVKRTGEKVFLECVQDMDHENMFWYRQDPGLGLRLIYFSYDVKMKEKGDIPEGYSVSREKKERFSLILESASTNQTSMYLCASAGGAPTYEQYFGPGTRLTVT.

This clonotype appeared a few times. This rearrangement joins TRBV7-6 to TRBJ2-7, with D perhaps TRBD1 (5 bases). The CDR3 is 12 amino acids. The germline CDR1 and CDR2 sequences are SGHVS and FNYEAQ. Trimming left V 1 base short and J 6 bases short, with 7 bases between. CDR3 protein: CASSLGRAEQYF. The CDR3 nucleotides are TGTGCCAGCAGCTTAGGCAGGGCCGAGCAGTACTTC.

J is TRBJ2-7 and V is TRBV20-1; D is unresolved. Germline V CDR1 and CDR2: DFQATT, SNEGSKA (reference sequence). The CDR3 loop spans 13 amino acids. Trimming took 3 bases from V and 3 from J, leaving 12 bases between them. CDR3 protein: CSASDSHYYEQYF. CDR3 in DNA: TGCAGTGCTAGTGACTCCCACTACTACGAGCAGTACTTC.

This clonotype was detected a few times. The chain has TRBV24-1 and TRBJ2-5; 9 positions agree with TRBD2. V lost 8 bases, J lost 5 bases, and 8 bases stayed unmatched. The CDR3 loop spans 14 amino acids. Germline values: CDR1 KGHDR, CDR2 SFDVKD. The CDR3 DNA sequence: TGTGCCACCATGGCTAGCGGGGTGGGCGAGACCCAGTACTTC. Its translation: CATMASGVGETQYF.

This clonotype was seen a few times. The V call is TRBV2, the J call TRBJ2-2; TRBD1 matches at 7 bases. The CDR3 contains 15 residues. Germline values: CDR1 SNHLY, CDR2 FYNNEI. With 6 bases clipped from V and 2 bases from J, the junction kept 6 bases outside the gene matches. This CDR3 is CASRGTDHNTGELFF. The CDR3 DNA follows: TGTGCCAGCAGAGGGACAGACCATAACACCGGGGAGCTGTTTTTT.

This clonotype was observed a few times. The V and J genes are TRBV29-1 and TRBJ2-5, with TRBD2 identical over 9 bases. Germline CDR1 and CDR2: SQVTM and ANQGSEA. The CDR3 runs to 14 residues. J was trimmed by 2 bases and V by 6 bases; bases with no gene match: 7. CDR3 DNA sequence: TGCAGCGTCCCGGGACTAGCACTACAAGAGACCCAGTACTTC. The encoded protein is CSVPGLALQETQYF.